The T cell receptor (beta chain) under discussion was sequenced for a study of shared T cell receptors in the human thymus. TCRdb's copy holds only in-frame clones and misses some; the assay was immunoSEQ multiplex PCR. The sample has 700,000 to 750,000 clones; roughly 85% are singletons. The CDR3 is made up of 13 amino acids. After removal of 10 bases from V and 8 bases from J, the junction contained 7 bases not matched to a gene. CDR1 and CDR2 (germline): MNHNS, SASEGT. The sample also formed part of further work on human thymus T cells. That investigation notes: Healthy Finnish infants undergoing corrective surgery for congenital heart defects were used as donors. In corrective heart surgery, resections were taken, and these provided the thymus tissue. What appeared biased in thymic and blood repertoires was the usage of V and J genes. Thymic repertoires of unrelated individuals were reported in related research to overlap highly.

The genes are TRBV6-1 and TRBJ1-4, with 10 bases lining up with TRBD1. The sequencing sample was made of thymocytes. The receptor was derived from a girl under two years old with a congenital heart defect. The CDR3 is CATRGQGNEKLFF. The CDR3 DNA follows: TGTGCCACCAGGGGACAGGGGAACGAAAAACTGTTTTTT.